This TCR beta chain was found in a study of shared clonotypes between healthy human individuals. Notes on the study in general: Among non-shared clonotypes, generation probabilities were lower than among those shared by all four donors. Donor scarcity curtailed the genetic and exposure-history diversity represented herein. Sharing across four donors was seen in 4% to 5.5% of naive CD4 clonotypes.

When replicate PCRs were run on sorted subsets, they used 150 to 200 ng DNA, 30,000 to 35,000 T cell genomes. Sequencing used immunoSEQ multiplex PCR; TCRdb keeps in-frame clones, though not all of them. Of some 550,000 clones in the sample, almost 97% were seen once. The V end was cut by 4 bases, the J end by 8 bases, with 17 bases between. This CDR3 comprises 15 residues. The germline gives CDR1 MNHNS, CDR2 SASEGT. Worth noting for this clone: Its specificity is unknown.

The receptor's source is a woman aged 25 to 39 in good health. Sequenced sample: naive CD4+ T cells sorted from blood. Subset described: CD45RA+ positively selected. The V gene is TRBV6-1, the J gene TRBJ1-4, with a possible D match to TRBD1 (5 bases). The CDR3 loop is CASSVDVGTLEKLFF. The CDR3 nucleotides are TGTGCCAGCAGTGTAGATGTTGGGACCTTGGAAAAACTGTTTTTT.